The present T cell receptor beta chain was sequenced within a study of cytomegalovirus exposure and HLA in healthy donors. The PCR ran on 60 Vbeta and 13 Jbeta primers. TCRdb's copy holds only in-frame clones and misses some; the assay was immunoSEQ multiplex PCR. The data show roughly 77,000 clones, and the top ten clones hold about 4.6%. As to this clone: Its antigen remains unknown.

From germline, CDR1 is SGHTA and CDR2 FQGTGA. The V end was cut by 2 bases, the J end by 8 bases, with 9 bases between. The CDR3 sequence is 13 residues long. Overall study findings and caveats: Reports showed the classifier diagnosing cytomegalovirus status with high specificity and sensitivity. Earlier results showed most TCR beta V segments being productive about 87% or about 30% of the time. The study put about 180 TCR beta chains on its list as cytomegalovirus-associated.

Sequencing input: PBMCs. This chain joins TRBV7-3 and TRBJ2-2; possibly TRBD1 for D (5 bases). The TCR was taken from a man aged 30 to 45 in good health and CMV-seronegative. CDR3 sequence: CASSLARAGELFF. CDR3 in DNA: TGTGCCAGCAGCTTAGCCAGGGCAGGGGAGCTGTTTTTT.